The clone carrying this T cell receptor beta chain was seen more than once but under ten times. The CDR3 is made up of 13 amino acids. Trimming left V 7 bases short and J 1 base short, with 12 bases between. CDR1 and CDR2 from the germline V gene are SGDLS and YYNGEE. The sample comes from a study of early T cells in non-severe SARS-CoV-2 infection. One entry per CDR3 protein, called by TCRdb with MiXCR from the 5' RACE reads. The sample carries roughly 92,000 distinct CDR3 sequences, about 12% recorded once. This chain connects TRBV9 to TRBJ2-7; D remains unclear. This TCR came from an adult who was a healthcare worker with PCR-confirmed SARS-CoV-2 infection or an uninfected control (not recorded which). The input for sequencing was whole blood, taken at baseline. The CDR3 region has the DNA TGTGCCAGCGAACGGACGGAGTCCTACGAGCAGTACTTC. Translated, it gives CASERTESYEQYF.